This T cell receptor beta chain was sequenced for a study of cytomegalovirus exposure and HLA in healthy donors. General study points: CMV antigen specificity of a few CMV-associated chains was confirmed in vitro. Researchers catalogued some 160 TCR beta chains as cytomegalovirus-associated.

Germline V lookup: CDR1 SEHNR, CDR2 FQNEAQ (reference sequence). V was shortened by 5 bases and J by 2 bases, with 10 bases between the two germline ends. The CDR3 sequence is 13 residues long. Concerning this clone: What it recognizes is unknown.

This table comes from immunoSEQ multiplex PCR, and its TCRdb copy is limited to in-frame clones, with some not included. The sample has 300,000 to 450,000 clones; 70% to 90% are singletons. The J gene is TRBJ2-7, the V gene TRBV7-9; possible D gene TRBD2, 6 bases. The clonotype comes from a young woman in good health and CMV-seronegative. The sequencing input was PBMCs. The DNA for the CDR3 is TGTGCCAGCAGCAGGGACTCCCCCTACGAGCAGTACTTC. This codes for CASSRDSPYEQYF.